Listed below are T cell receptor beta chains from one sample, sequenced in a study of lymphopenia after photon versus proton radiotherapy. Produced via immunoSEQ multiplex PCR; TCRdb's table is partial and in-frame only. The sample records 68,000 or so clones, about nine tenths being singletons. This sample comprised peripheral blood, obtained from a patient treated with photon-based radiotherapy. The receptors were gathered from a woman in her 70s with pancreatic cancer. CDR3s include the opening cysteine and the closing phenylalanine or tryptophan. Fields, in order: J gene, D gene, clone size, V gene, CDR3 protein, CDR3 DNA. D genes are given only for firm matches. For some rows the clone size is stated as once, few or many, or as a class when expanded; others skip it.

TRBJ1-1	-	-	TRBV2	CASSSDGDSGEAFF	TGTGCCAGCAGTTCCGACGGGGACTCCGGCGAAGCTTTCTTT
TRBJ1-5	TRBD1	-	TRBV10-1	CASRPQGDGNQPQHF	TGCGCCAGCAGGCCACAGGGGGACGGCAATCAGCCCCAGCATTTT
TRBJ1-3	-	few	TRBV6-6	CASSAGPENTIYF	TGTGCCAGCAGCGCCGGGCCCGAAAACACCATATATTTT
TRBJ2-2	-	-	TRBV5-4	CASSSGDSYFGELFF	TGTGCCAGCAGCTCAGGGGACTCTTACTTCGGGGAGCTGTTTTTT
TRBJ2-3	TRBD2	-	TRBV7-8	CASSISGGVSTDTQYF	TGTGCCAGCAGCATAAGCGGGGGGGTTAGCACAGATACGCAGTATTTT
TRBJ2-2	TRBD2	-	TRBV27	CASIGGGGTGELFF	TGTGCCAGCATAGGCGGGGGTGGGACCGGGGAGCTGTTTTTT
TRBJ2-3	-	-	TRBV4-3	CASSQALNEADTQYF	TGCGCCAGCAGCCAAGCCCTGAATGAGGCAGATACGCAGTATTTT
TRBJ2-1	-	-	TRBV7-3	CASSLYGTPTYNEQFF	TGTGCCAGCAGCTTATACGGGACCCCAACCTACAATGAGCAGTTCTTC
TRBJ2-3	-	-	TRBV2	CASKTESTDTQYF	TGTGCCAGCAAAACGGAAAGCACAGATACGCAGTATTTT
TRBJ2-1	-	-	TRBV5-1	CASSISGNLRNYEQFF	TGCGCCAGCAGCATCTCCGGGAACTTGAGGAATTATGAGCAGTTCTTC
TRBJ2-7	-	-	TRBV5-4	CASSLAVGQAAEQYF	TGTGCCAGCAGCTTGGCGGTTGGCCAGGCCGCCGAGCAGTACTTC
TRBJ2-5	-	-	TRBV29-1	CSVERQGETQYF	TGCAGCGTTGAACGGCAGGGCGAGACCCAGTACTTC
TRBJ2-5	-	-	TRBV5-4	CASSLPGRQETQYF	TGTGCCAGCAGCCTCCCGGGTCGGCAAGAGACCCAGTACTTC
TRBJ1-6	-	-	TRBV2	CASRRGMDSPLHF	TGTGCCAGCAGAAGGGGTATGGATTCACCCCTCCACTTT
TRBJ1-2	-	few	TRBV6-5	CASRQNYGYTF	TGTGCCAGCAGACAGAACTATGGCTACACCTTC
TRBJ2-3	-	-	TRBV28	CASSFSGDGVNTQYF	TGTGCCAGCAGTTTTTCGGGGGATGGAGTAAATACGCAGTATTTT
TRBJ2-3	TRBD2	-	TRBV5-1	CASSRGLAGSPADTQYF	TGCGCCAGCAGCCGGGGACTAGCGGGATCCCCCGCAGATACGCAGTATTTT